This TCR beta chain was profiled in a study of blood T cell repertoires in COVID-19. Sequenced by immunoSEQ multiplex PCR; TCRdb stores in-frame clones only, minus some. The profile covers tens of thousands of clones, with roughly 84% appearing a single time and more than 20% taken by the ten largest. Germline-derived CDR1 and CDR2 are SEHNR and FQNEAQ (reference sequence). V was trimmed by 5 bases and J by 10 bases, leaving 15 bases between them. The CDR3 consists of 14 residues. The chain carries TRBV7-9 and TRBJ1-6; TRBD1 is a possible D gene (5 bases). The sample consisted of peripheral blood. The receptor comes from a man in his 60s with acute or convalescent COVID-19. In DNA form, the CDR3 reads TGTGCCAGCAGCATCAGGGAGGAGAGCTCACCCCTCCACTTT. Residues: CASSIREESSPLHF.